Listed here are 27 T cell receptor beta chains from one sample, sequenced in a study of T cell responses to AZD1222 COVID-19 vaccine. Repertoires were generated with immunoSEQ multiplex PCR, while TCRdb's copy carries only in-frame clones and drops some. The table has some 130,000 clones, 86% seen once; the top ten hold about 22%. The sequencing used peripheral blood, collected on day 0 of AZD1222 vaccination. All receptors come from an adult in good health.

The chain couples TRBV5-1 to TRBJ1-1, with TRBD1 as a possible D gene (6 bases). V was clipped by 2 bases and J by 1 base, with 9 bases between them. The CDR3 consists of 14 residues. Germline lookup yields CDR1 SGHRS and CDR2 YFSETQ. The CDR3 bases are TGCGCCAGCAGCTTCCCGACAGGGAACACTGAAGCTTTCTTT. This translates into CASSFPTGNTEAFF. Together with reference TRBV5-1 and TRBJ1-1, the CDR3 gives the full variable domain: KAGVTQTPRYLIKTRGQQVTLSCSPISGHRSVSWYQQTPGQGLQFLFEYFSETQRNKGNFPGRFSGRQFSNSRSEMNVSTLELGDSALYLCASSFPTGNTEAFFGQGTRLTVV.

The DNA for the CDR3 is TGTGCCAGCAGCCCGAGACTAGCGGGGGGTCGCGAGCAGTACTTC. This translates into CASSPRLAGGREQYF. This sequence joins TRBV7-2 and TRBJ2-7, with 13 bases that match TRBD2. This CDR3 has 15 amino acids. Germline V gene sequence: CDR1 SGHTA, CDR2 FQGNSA. With 5 bases clipped from V and 6 bases from J, the junction kept 7 bases outside the gene matches.

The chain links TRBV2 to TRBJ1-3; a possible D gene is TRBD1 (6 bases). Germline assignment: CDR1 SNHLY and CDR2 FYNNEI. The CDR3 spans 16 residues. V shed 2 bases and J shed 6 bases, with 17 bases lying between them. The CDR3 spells CASSETGRGAENTIYF. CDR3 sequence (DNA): TGTGCCAGCAGTGAAACGGGCAGGGGAGCGGAAAACACCATATATTTT.

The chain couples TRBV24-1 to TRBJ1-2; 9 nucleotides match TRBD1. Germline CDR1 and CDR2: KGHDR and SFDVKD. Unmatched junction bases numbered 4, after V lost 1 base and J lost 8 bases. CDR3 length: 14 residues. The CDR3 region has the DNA TGTGCCACCAGTGATTTAGAGGACAGGGGCGGCTACACCTTC. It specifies CATSDLEDRGGYTF.

CDR3 in DNA: TGTGCCAGCACCCTCGGACCGAGGAGCACTGAAGCTTTCTTT. The encoded protein is CASTLGPRSTEAFF. The chain employs TRBV7-9 and TRBJ1-1; D is undetermined. The germline V gene encodes CDR1 SEHNR and CDR2 FQNEAQ (reference sequence). The CDR3 is made up of 14 amino acids. Trimming took off 7 bases at V and 4 bases at J, with 16 bases between the two ends. The full variable domain, in which reference TRBV7-9 and TRBJ1-1 provide the parts outside the CDR3, is DTGVSQNPRHKITKRGQNVTFRCDPISEHNRLYWYRQTLGQGPEFLTYFQNEAQLEKSRLLSDRFSAERPKGSFSTLEIQRTEQGDSAMYLCASTLGPRSTEAFFGQGTRLTVV.

Here the CDR3 reads CASSPPPGGGNQPQHF. CDR3 coding DNA: TGTGCCAGCAGTCCCCCCCCTGGGGGAGGCAATCAGCCCCAGCATTTT. This chain connects TRBV28 to TRBJ1-5; D possibly corresponds to TRBD1 (5 bases). V lost 5 bases to trimming and J lost 2 bases, with 16 bases between them. This CDR3 has 16 residues. Germline values: CDR1 MDHEN, CDR2 SYDVKM.

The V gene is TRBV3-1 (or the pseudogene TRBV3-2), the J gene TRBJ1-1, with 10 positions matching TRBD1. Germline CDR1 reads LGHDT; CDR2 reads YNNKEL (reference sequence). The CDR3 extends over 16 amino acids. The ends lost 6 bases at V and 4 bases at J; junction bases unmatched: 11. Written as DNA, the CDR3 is TGTGCCAGCAGGCCAACCCGGACAGGGGGGAGCACTGAAGCTTTCTTT. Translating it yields CASRPTRTGGSTEAFF.

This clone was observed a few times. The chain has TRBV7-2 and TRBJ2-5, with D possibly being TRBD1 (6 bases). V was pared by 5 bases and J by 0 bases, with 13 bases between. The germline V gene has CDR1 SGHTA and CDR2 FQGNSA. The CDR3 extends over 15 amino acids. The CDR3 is CASSAGTSYQETQYF. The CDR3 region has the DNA TGTGCCAGCAGCGCCGGGACATCGTACCAAGAGACCCAGTACTTC.

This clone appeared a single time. Here the CDR3 DNA reads TGTGCCATCAGTGACCCCTCGGGGCCGGGAGGTCAGCCCCAGCATTTT. Amino acids: CAISDPSGPGGQPQHF. The chain joins TRBV10-3 to TRBJ1-5; tentative D call: TRBD1 (5 bases). Germline V gene data show CDR1 as ENHRY and CDR2 as SYGVKD. V lost 3 bases and J lost 6, with 18 bases in between. This CDR3 has 16 residues.

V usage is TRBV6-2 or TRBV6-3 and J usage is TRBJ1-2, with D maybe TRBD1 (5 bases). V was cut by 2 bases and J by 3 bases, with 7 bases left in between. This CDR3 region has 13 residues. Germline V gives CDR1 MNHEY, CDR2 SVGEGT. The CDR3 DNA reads TGTGCCAGCAGTTACAGGGGACACTATGGCTACACCTTC. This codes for CASSYRGHYGYTF.

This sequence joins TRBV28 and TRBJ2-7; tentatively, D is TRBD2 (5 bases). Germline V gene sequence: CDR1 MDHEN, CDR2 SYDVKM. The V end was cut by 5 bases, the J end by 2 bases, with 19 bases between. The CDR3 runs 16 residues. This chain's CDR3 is CASSGSLTLGTYEQYF. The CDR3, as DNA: TGTGCCAGCAGTGGGAGTCTTACCCTGGGAACCTACGAGCAGTACTTC.

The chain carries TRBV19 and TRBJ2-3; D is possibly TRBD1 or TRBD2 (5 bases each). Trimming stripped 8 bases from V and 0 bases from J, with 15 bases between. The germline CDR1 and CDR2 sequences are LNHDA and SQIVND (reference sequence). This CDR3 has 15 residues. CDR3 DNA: TGTGCCAGTTCCATATTCGGGGCGAGCACAGATACGCAGTATTTT. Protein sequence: CASSIFGASTDTQYF.

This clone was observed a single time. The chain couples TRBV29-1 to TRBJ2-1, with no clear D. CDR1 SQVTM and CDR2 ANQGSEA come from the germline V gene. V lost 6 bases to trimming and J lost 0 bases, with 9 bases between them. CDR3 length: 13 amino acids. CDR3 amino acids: CSVPTGSYNEQFF. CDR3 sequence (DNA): TGCAGCGTCCCCACCGGCTCCTACAATGAGCAGTTCTTC.

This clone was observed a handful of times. The CDR3 bases are TGTGCCAGCAGTTTAGTGCGACTAGCGGGGGGGAACGAGCAGTACTTC. Amino acids: CASSLVRLAGGNEQYF. The chain couples TRBV27 to TRBJ2-7; 14 nucleotides match TRBD2. CDR3 length: 16 residues. Trimming cost V 2 bases and J 5 bases; bases outside gene matches: 5. Germline V lookup: CDR1 MNHEY, CDR2 SMNVEV (reference sequence).

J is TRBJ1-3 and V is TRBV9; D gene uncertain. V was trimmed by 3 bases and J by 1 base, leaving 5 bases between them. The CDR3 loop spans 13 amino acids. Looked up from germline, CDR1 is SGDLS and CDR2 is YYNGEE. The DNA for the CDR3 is TGTGCCAGCAGCGGGGGATCTGGAAACACCATATATTTT. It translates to CASSGGSGNTIYF. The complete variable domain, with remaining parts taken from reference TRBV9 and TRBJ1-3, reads DSGVTQTPKHLITATGQRVTLRCSPRSGDLSVYWYQQSLDQGLQFLIQYYNGEERAKGNILERFSAQQFPDLHSELNLSSLELGDSALYFCASSGGSGNTIYFGEGSWLTVV.

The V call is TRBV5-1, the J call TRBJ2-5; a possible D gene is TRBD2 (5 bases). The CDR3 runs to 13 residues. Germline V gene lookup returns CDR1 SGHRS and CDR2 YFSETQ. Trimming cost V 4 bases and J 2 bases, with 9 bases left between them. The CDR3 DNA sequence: TGCGCCAGCAGCGCGGGCAGTCAAGAGACCCAGTACTTC. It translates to CASSAGSQETQYF.

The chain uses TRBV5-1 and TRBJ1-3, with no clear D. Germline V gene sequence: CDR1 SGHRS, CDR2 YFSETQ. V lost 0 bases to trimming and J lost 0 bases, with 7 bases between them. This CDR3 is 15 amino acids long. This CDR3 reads CASSLEGNSGNTIYF. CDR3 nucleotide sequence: TGCGCCAGCAGCTTGGAAGGAAACTCTGGAAACACCATATATTTT. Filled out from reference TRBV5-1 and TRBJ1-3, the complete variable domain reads KAGVTQTPRYLIKTRGQQVTLSCSPISGHRSVSWYQQTPGQGLQFLFEYFSETQRNKGNFPGRFSGRQFSNSRSEMNVSTLELGDSALYLCASSLEGNSGNTIYFGEGSWLTVV.

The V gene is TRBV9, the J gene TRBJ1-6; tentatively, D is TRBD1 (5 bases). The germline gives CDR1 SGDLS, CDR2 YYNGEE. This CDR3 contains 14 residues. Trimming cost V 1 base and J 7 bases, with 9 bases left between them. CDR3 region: CASSVTGINSPLHF. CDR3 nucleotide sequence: TGTGCCAGCAGCGTAACAGGAATAAATTCACCCCTCCACTTT.

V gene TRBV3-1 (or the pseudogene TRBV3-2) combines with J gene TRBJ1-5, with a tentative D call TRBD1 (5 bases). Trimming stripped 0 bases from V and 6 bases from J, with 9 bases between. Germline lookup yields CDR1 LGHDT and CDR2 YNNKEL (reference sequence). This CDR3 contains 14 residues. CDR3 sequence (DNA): TGTGCCAGCAGCCAAGATCGGGGGATTCAGCCCCAGCATTTT. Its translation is CASSQDRGIQPQHF.

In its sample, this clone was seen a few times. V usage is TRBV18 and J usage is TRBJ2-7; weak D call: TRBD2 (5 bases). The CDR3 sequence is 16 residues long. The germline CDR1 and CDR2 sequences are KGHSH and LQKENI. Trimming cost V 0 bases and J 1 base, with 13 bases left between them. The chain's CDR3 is CASSPPAPGGSYEQYF. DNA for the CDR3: TGTGCCAGCTCACCACCGGCCCCCGGAGGATCCTACGAGCAGTACTTC.

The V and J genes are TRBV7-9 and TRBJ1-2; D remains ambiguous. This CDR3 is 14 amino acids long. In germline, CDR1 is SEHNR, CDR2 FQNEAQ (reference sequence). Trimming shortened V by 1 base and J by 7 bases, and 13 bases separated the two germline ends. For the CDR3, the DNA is TGTGCCAGCAGCTTAGAAGTTATGGGTGGTGGCTACACCTTC. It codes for CASSLEVMGGGYTF.

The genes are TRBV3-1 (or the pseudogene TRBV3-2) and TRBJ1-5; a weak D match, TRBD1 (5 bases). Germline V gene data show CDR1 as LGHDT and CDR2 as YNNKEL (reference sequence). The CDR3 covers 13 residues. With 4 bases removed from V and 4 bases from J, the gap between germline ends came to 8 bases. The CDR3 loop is CASSPDSNQPQHF. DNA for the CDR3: TGTGCCAGCAGCCCTGACAGTAATCAGCCCCAGCATTTT.

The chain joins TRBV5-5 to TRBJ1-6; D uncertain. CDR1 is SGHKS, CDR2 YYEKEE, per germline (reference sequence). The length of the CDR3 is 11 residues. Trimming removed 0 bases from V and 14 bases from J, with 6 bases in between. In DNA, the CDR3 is TGTGCCAGCAGCTTGGTGGAAACCCTCCACTTT. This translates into CASSLVETLHF.

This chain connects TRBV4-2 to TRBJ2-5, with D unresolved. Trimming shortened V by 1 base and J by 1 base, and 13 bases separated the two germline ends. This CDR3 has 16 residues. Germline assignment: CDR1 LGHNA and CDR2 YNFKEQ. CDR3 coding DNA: TGTGCCAGCAGCCAAGTCTCGGCTCGCCTCCAAGAGACCCAGTACTTC. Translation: CASSQVSARLQETQYF.

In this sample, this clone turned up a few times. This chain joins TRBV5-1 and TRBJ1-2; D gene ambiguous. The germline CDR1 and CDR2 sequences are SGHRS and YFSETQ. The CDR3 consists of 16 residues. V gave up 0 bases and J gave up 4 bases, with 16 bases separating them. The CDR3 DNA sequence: TGCGCCAGCAGCTTGGAGGGCGGGTTCGTCAGCTATGGCTACACCTTC. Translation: CASSLEGGFVSYGYTF.

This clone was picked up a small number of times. The CDR3 nucleotides read TGTGCCAGCAGTCCCGTGGTTGCTGTTTACACCTTC. Encoded protein: CASSPVVAVYTF. V is TRBV7-9 and J is TRBJ1-2; D is unresolved. CDR3 length equals 12 residues. Germline loops: CDR1 SEHNR, CDR2 FQNEAQ (reference sequence). Trimming left V 6 bases short and J 11 bases short, with 16 bases between.

CDR3 nucleotides: TGTGCCAGCAGCTTGGGACAGGCGTATTCACCCCTCCACTTT. This gives the protein CASSLGQAYSPLHF. The chain links TRBV7-2 to TRBJ1-6, with 8 bases fitting TRBD1. The CDR3 consists of 14 residues. With V trimmed by 3 bases and J by 8 bases, 3 bases remained unmatched. Germline V gives CDR1 SGHTA, CDR2 FQGNSA.